The T cell receptor beta chain under discussion was sequenced for a study of cytomegalovirus exposure and HLA in healthy donors (dated by TCRdb to about 2017). Turning to the overall study: An earlier analysis of fewer than 750 of the donors reported around 280 Gb of sequence data and 117 million unique TCR beta sequences obtained from around 190 million T cells. An early release that covered some 630 HLA-typed donors contained about 290 gigabases of sequencing data and tens of millions of unique TCR sequences. Of the roughly 390 genotyped donors, approximately 80% were placed in the genetic ancestry cluster associated with self-reported Caucasian donors. The study aimed to test whether signatures of past pathogen exposure could be identified by cataloging public T cell receptors. The T cell repertoires of around 730 subjects were profiled by immunosequencing and related to cytomegalovirus serostatus. Along with the roughly 670-subject first cohort, a separate validation cohort of approximately 110 different subjects was used. To predict cytomegalovirus infection status, the study brought together high-throughput TCR immunosequencing, statistical association of individual TCRs with disease status, and machine learning. A later analysis re-examined previously published TCR beta repertoires from 610 or so donors and added high-resolution HLA genotyping to investigate patterns of TCR occurrence. Rather than drawing on any new phenotypic data, the later analysis identified candidate immune exposures from TCR beta sequences and the way those sequences occurred across donors. To decide whether each TCR beta V gene segment behaved as functional or pseudogenic, an earlier analysis of nearly 600 of the donors relied on high-throughput TCR beta sequencing. Donor age, sex, ethnicity and CMV serostatus were collected together with the repertoire data. In a later genetic analysis, genome-wide SNP genotypes for about 65% of the roughly 670 donors were used, and that subset was treated as a discovery cohort. All discovery cohort repertoires had been generated using a single sequencing platform. HLA typing covered class I and class II loci at four-digit resolution. Typing coverage differed by locus: A, B, C, DRB1 and DQB1 were typed in roughly 620-630 donors, DQA1 in about 550, DPA1 in some 610, and DPB1 in just under 490. Several DR-DQ haplotypes were handled as single units for association and clustering because linkage in the cohort was strong. Across roughly 420 genotyped donors of the cohort, an average of approximately 240,000 unique TCR beta nucleotide sequences per donor were sequenced, and roughly 17% of those sequences were non-productive.

About this clone: Its recognized antigen is unknown. Base-call qualities are not available, and no considerably larger clone is one nucleotide away.

CDR1 and CDR2 were assigned from the germline V gene (reference sequence) as SGHKS and YYEKEE. Trimming at the junction amounts to 0 bases on V and 3 bases on J, and the germline ends lie 7 bases apart. The CDR3 holds 13 amino acids from the cysteine to the phenylalanine. The CDR3 DNA has 39 bases and is translated from base 1. The cohort consisted of some 730 healthy bone marrow donors. At the time of sampling, all cohort members were nominally healthy, though unrecorded immune exposures were likely present. The donor tested CMV seropositive, placing the donor among the 289 seropositive members of the cohort. A peripheral blood sample was collected from each donor, and TCR beta sequencing was performed on peripheral blood mononuclear cells. Genomic DNA was extracted from the blood cell samples with the Qiagen DNeasy Blood Extraction Kit. What the research found in general, with its limitations: Because counts were too low, roughly 16 rarely observed V segments, including chromosome 9 orphons, were excluded from the earlier analysis of 587 of the donors. Some IMGT-functional V segments, including TRBV6-2 and TRBV6-3, could not be distinguished by the 87-base-pair reads and were therefore excluded. The authors suggested that the approach could potentially be extended to other disease states and immunological phenotypes. An association between a missense DCLRE1C variant and V-gene and J-gene trimming of TCR beta chains was found in a later genetic analysis and replicated in an independent cohort. Only TCR beta chains were sequenced in this cohort, and the absence of alpha or paired-chain data limited detectable features. A further reported finding was that TCR beta sequences accurately predicted the HLA-A and HLA-B alleles for most subjects in the first cohort. At a false discovery rate of 0.05, a later analysis linked approximately 18,000 TCR beta sequences to specific HLA alleles. Presence/absence analyses assumed roughly uniform sequencing depth across donors, an assumption that may not hold. Across donors, most TCR sequences were observed very rarely, whereas some public TCRs were present in many individuals. A later analysis found that most CMV-associated TCR beta chains appeared HLA-restricted, with HLA associations seemingly driven largely by CMV exposure. The sequencing pipeline was judged likely to have produced a cluster of highly shared sequence variants as a technical artifact. In vitro tests confirmed that a few of the cytomegalovirus-associated TCR beta chains recognize cytomegalovirus antigens. Strong co-occurrence of HLA alleles, especially DR and DQ, made assigning TCR associations to individual alleles difficult. Because HLA typing was unavailable for some donors at each locus, only the typed subset was used in association tests. The classifier was reported to diagnose cytomegalovirus status with high specificity and sensitivity in both the original and validation cohorts. The study gave a list of over 150 TCR beta chains associated with cytomegalovirus. A later analysis reported that several top co-occurrence clusters appeared linked to parvovirus B19, influenza, CMV and Epstein-Barr virus. For the cohort, immune exposure information was limited to CMV serostatus. According to a later genetic analysis, donors in an Asian-associated ancestry cluster had fewer N-insertions in productive TCRs than the approximately 670-donor mean. In an earlier analysis of some 500 of the donors, most TCR beta V segments appeared in productive rearrangements about 87% or about 30% of the time, broadly matching IMGT annotations. Linkage disequilibrium might explain the correlated functional status among segregating V segments, but an unknown experimental factor could not be ruled out. In a later analysis, HLA-associated TCR beta chains showed more clonal expansion and lower generation probabilities than non-associated chains that were equally common. According to a later analysis, TCR association rates differed among HLA loci, with DRB1 alleles showing the most associated TCRs and HLA-C alleles showing the fewest.

Libraries were constructed by the immunoSEQ multiplex PCR assay. For the multiplex PCR, a mixture combining 60 forward primers for TCR Vbeta segments and 13 reverse primers for TCR Jbeta segments was used. The CDR3 region of rearranged TCR beta genes was amplified from genomic DNA with a multiplex PCR assay. The amplified TCR beta libraries were sequenced on the Illumina HiSeq System as 87-base-pair reads. In the original analysis: Across the 500 to 850 repertoires, a later analysis counted 78 million or so unique TCR beta chains, roughly 11 million of which were shared by at least two donors. Raw reads were error-corrected and collapsed into unique sequences by a nearest-neighbor algorithm in which closely related sequences were merged to remove PCR and sequencing errors. To assign V, D and J gene segments, CDR3 sequences were aligned to IMGT reference sequences. Each retained sequence needed at least a six-nucleotide match to both a V gene segment and a J gene segment. A rearrangement counted as productive if the CDR3 had no stop codons and remained in frame with V and J, and every other rearrangement counted as non-productive. Following IMGT convention, CDR3 was defined as the stretch from the second conserved V-encoded cysteine up to the conserved J-encoded phenylalanine. The earlier analysis of 500 to 650 of the donors excluded any sequence lacking an unambiguous match to a single V gene segment. An earlier analysis of about 600 of the donors called V segments functional above 56.7% productive rearrangements and segregating when the between-donor standard deviation exceeded 5%. A statistical classification framework was built for diagnosing cytomegalovirus status from the catalog of TCR beta chain sequences. In a later analysis, V and J genes were assigned by comparing TCR nucleotide sequences against IMGT/GENE-DB human TR gene sequences. Using the TCRdist pipeline, a later analysis assigned CDR3 sequences along with most-parsimonious VDJ recombination scenarios. In a later analysis, each TCR beta chain was defined by its CDR3 amino acid sequence together with its V-gene family, and reads lacking a unique V-gene family were excluded. A later analysis removed 600 or so highly shared, low-generation-probability nucleotide sequences to deal with suspected cross-contamination and a sequencing artifact. For each public chain, a later analysis derived a clonal expansion index from normalized ranks of inferred template counts within each repertoire. In a later analysis, generation probabilities were computed with a VDJ recombination model fitted to out-of-frame rearrangements, and the resulting probabilities were checked against IGoR. In a later analysis, hypergeometric tests were used to score TCR-TCR, TCR-HLA and TCR-CMV co-occurrence, with a repertoire-size bias correction applied to TCR pairs. In a later analysis, false discovery rates were estimated by permuting HLA or CMV assignments 20 times. In a later analysis, co-occurring TCRs were grouped with DBSCAN, and TCRdist sequence similarity was added when clustering was performed within HLA-allele-positive subsets. Repertoires with fewer than 30,000 or more than 120,000 public chains, plus five repertoires with anomalous nucleotide sharing, were excluded from co-occurrence clustering. TCRdb's version of the immuneACCESS table is confined to in-frame rearrangements and falls short of the full clone set. An unresolved V gene accounts for under half of the shortfall where checked; the remainder is of unknown origin. V and J calls and clone size come straight from that table; D and trimming were deduced from the DNA. The sample contains around 200,000 clones, about four fifths of them found a single time. Of the sample, approximately 10% falls within the top ten clones.

This TCR was recovered from a woman aged 45-60 years in good health and CMV-seropositive. The chain couples TRBV5-5 to TRBJ2-7; TRBD1 might be the D gene, on 6 matching bases. What was sequenced was PBMCs. The nucleotides are TGTGCCAGCAGCTTGGTACAGGGCTACGAGCAGTACTTC. It encodes CASSLVQGYEQYF.